The clone carrying this T cell receptor (beta chain) has a handful of counts. The target antigen is unknown. This entry is derived from a study of T cell repertoires in cytomegalovirus infection. Across the study: From public TCR beta signatures came an indication of both CMV infection and matching HLA type.

The V gene lost 5 bases and the J gene lost 3 bases, with 17 bases spanning the gap. This CDR3 has 15 residues. The V gene's germline CDR1 is MNHEY and CDR2 SMNVEV (reference sequence). TCRdb independently ran MiXCR on the reads; one entry per CDR3 protein. The table has approximately 260,000 distinct CDR3 sequences, 15% to 20% seen once. Study-wide results and caveats: Summed public TCR beta family frequency identified CMV carriers bearing the relevant HLA.

The source is a human donor in good health (CMV status not recorded). Some clones in this sample may be carry-over from other donors' samples. Sequencing input: CD8+ T cells from PBMCs. J is TRBJ2-7 and V is TRBV27; possibly TRBD1 for D (5 bases). CDR3 nucleotides: TGTGCCAGCAGTGGGCTAGGGCAGGGATACTACGAGCAGTACTTC. Amino acid sequence: CASSGLGQGYYEQYF.